This T cell receptor beta chain was identified during a study of glioma-infiltrating T cells. The wider study: Presurgical dexamethasone in glioma patients lasted six or fewer days.

The iRepertoire nested amplicon-rescue multiplex PCR amplified TCR alpha and beta CDR3s from RNA. TCRdb used MiXCR to reprocess the multiplex PCR reads, holding one entry per CDR3 protein. The sample records approximately 400,000 distinct CDR3 sequences, roughly two fifths being singletons. Findings of the study overall: Only very few CDR3 sequences appeared in both tissue and blood. Above-expected tissue-blood divergence occurred in all gliomas, most in low-grade ones. Shared blood CDR3 signature motifs marked patients with low tissue-blood divergence.

This clonotype was detected only a few times. Its specificity is not known. Trimming cost V 3 bases and J 8 bases, with 19 bases left between them. Per germline, CDR1 ENHRY and CDR2 SYGVKD. CDR3 length: 15 amino acids. The sequence was obtained from a human donor with low-grade glioma or glioblastoma, undergoing nonglioma brain surgery, or in good health (not recorded which). What was sequenced was glioma tissue, nonneoplastic brain tissue, or PBMCs (not recorded which). The V and J genes are TRBV10-3 and TRBJ1-2; D remains unclear. CDR3 region: CAISDPAGGRQGYTF. The CDR3 region has the DNA TGTGCCATCAGTGACCCGGCGGGAGGGCGGCAAGGCTACACCTTC.